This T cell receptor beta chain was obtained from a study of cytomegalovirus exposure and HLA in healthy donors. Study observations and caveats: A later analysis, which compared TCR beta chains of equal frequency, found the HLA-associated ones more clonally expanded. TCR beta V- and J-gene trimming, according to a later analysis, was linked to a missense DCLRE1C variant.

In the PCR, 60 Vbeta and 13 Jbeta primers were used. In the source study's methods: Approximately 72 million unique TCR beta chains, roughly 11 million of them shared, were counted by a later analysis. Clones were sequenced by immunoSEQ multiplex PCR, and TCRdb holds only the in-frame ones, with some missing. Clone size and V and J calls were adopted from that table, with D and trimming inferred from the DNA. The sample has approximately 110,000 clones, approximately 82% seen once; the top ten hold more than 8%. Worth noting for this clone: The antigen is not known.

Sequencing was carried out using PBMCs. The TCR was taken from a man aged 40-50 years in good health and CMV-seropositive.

This chain's CDR3 is CASSTRGSFSYEQYF. CDR3 in DNA: TGTGCCAGCAGTACCAGGGGATCTTTCTCCTACGAGCAGTACTTC. The chain is built from TRBV6-5 and TRBJ2-7; D perhaps matches TRBD1 (6 bases). The CDR3 is made up of 15 amino acids. Trimming took 5 bases from V and 0 from J, leaving 14 bases between them. In germline, CDR1 is MNHEY, CDR2 SVGAGI.